These 30 T cell receptor beta chains originate from one sample sequenced in a study of monozygotic twins with inflammatory bowel disease. TCRdb re-analyzed the 5' RACE reads; it lists each CDR3 protein once, without DNA. The sample holds some 170,000 distinct CDR3 sequences. The sequenced material came from blood. These receptors were obtained from a human donor with ulcerative colitis or Crohn's disease, or a healthy co-twin of an affected twin (not recorded which).

The chain carries TRBV7-2 and TRBJ2-3. The CDR3 is 15 amino acids. Germline CDR1 is SGHTA and CDR2 is FQGNSA. The CDR3 loop is CASSLVGGGADTQYF.

The chain has TRBV27 and TRBJ2-7. The CDR3 extends over 11 amino acids. Germline CDR1 and CDR2: MNHEY and SMNVEV (reference sequence). This chain's CDR3 is CASSTPYEQYF.

V gene TRBV14 combines with J gene TRBJ2-4; the TRBD1 assignment by TCRdb is unverifiable without DNA. Germline V CDR1 and CDR2: SGHDN, FVKESK. The CDR3 is made up of 19 amino acids. The CDR3 is CASSQDRGPAGLAKNIQYF.

V gene TRBV28 combines with J gene TRBJ2-5; there is no DNA to check the TCRdb D call of TRBD2. CDR1 and CDR2 from the germline V gene are MDHEN and SYDVKM. The CDR3 has 15 residues. CDR3 region: CASSFPAGVPETQYF. Full variable domain (rest looked up from reference TRBV28 and TRBJ2-5): DVKVTQSSRYLVKRTGEKVFLECVQDMDHENMFWYRQDPGLGLRLIYFSYDVKMKEKGDIPEGYSVSREKKERFSLILESASTNQTSMYLCASSFPAGVPETQYFGPGTRLLVL.

The V and J genes are TRBV6-5 and TRBJ2-5; the TCRdb call, TRBD2, lacks DNA for checking. Germline values: CDR1 MNHEY, CDR2 SVGAGI. The CDR3 is 12 amino acids. This chain's CDR3 is CASSTLGGTQYF.

The chain carries TRBV20-1 and TRBJ2-2. The CDR3 spans 12 residues. Germline V gene lookup returns CDR1 DFQATT and CDR2 SNEGSKA (reference sequence). The CDR3: CSVRTEGGELFF.

The chain combines TRBV12-3 or TRBV12-4 with TRBJ1-5; the TCRdb call, TRBD1, lacks DNA for checking. The CDR3 totals 18 residues. CDR3 region: CASSLNRQGSWSNQPQHF.

The J gene is TRBJ1-6, the V gene TRBV5-1; TCRdb gives TRBD1 as the D gene, but with no DNA this cannot be confirmed. This CDR3 has 15 amino acids. Germline lookup yields CDR1 SGHRS and CDR2 YFSETQ. The CDR3 sequence is CASSTGQGDNSPLHF.

The chain links TRBV12-5 to TRBJ1-1. The CDR3 extends over 15 amino acids. CDR1 is LGHNT, CDR2 FRNRAP, per germline. CDR3 in amino acids: CASGLVTTALTEAFF.

This sequence joins TRBV12-5 and TRBJ2-3. The germline gives CDR1 LGHNT, CDR2 FRNRAP. CDR3 length equals 12 residues. CDR3 region: CASGTATDTQYF.

The chain employs TRBV6-5 and TRBJ2-3; TCRdb calls TRBD1, which cannot be checked without DNA. Germline loops: CDR1 MNHEY, CDR2 SVGAGI. The CDR3 is 16 amino acids. This chain's CDR3 is CASSYFPAGNTDTQYF.

CDR3 residues: CSAFGVAGSTGELFF. The chain has TRBV20-1 and TRBJ2-2. Per the germline V gene, CDR1 is DFQATT and CDR2 is SNEGSKA (reference sequence). The CDR3 length is 15 residues.

V is TRBV6-1 and J is TRBJ2-6; TCRdb reports TRBD1, a call that lacks DNA to check it against. CDR1 and CDR2 (germline): MNHNS, SASEGT. There are 17 residues in the CDR3. CDR3 loop: CASKPRQGDSGANVLTF.

This chain joins TRBV5-1 and TRBJ1-1; TCRdb gives TRBD1 as the D gene, but with no DNA this cannot be confirmed. This CDR3 region has 17 residues. CDR1 and CDR2 from the germline V gene are SGHRS and YFSETQ. The CDR3 is CASSPGTGGVVNTEAFF.

The V gene is TRBV12-3 or TRBV12-4, the J gene TRBJ1-5. The CDR3 extends over 16 amino acids. This CDR3 reads CASSLDRLYPNQPQHF.

The chain recombines TRBV10-2 with TRBJ1-6; TCRdb reports TRBD1, a call that lacks DNA to check it against. This CDR3 comprises 15 residues. Germline CDR1 reads WSHSY; CDR2 reads SAAADI. The CDR3 loop reads CASSERTGNNSPLHF.

CDR3 in amino acids: CASSLPSGSTDTQYF. The chain is built from TRBV7-9 and TRBJ2-3; the D call from TCRdb, TRBD2, cannot be confirmed without DNA. This CDR3 is 15 amino acids long. Germline V lookup: CDR1 SEHNR, CDR2 FQNEAQ (reference sequence).

The chain uses TRBV27 and TRBJ2-1; with no DNA, the TCRdb D assignment of TRBD2 cannot be verified. CDR1 and CDR2 (germline): MNHEY, SMNVEV (reference sequence). The CDR3 has 16 residues. CDR3 loop: CASSWGLAGGPVEQFF.

This chain links TRBV5-1 with TRBJ1-5; without DNA, the TCRdb call of TRBD1 cannot be checked. The CDR3 loop spans 14 amino acids. From germline, CDR1 is SGHRS and CDR2 YFSETQ. CDR3 sequence reads: CASSLDGTDQPQHF.

The chain combines TRBV6-4 with TRBJ2-3. The V gene's germline CDR1 is MRHNA and CDR2 SNTAGT. This CDR3 contains 14 residues. CDR3 loop: CASSDSGRTDTQYF.

This rearrangement joins TRBV28 to TRBJ1-4; TCRdb calls TRBD1, which cannot be checked without DNA. The CDR3 extends over 14 amino acids. Germline CDR1 reads MDHEN; CDR2 reads SYDVKM. CDR3 protein: CASSLGQGVEKLFF.

Here the CDR3 reads CASSLGTLAYEQYF. V gene TRBV5-5 combines with J gene TRBJ2-7. The CDR3 has 14 residues. Germline V gives CDR1 SGHKS, CDR2 YYEKEE (reference sequence).

This chain connects TRBV10-3 to TRBJ2-1; the D call of TRBD1 rests on TCRdb alone, since no DNA is present to check it. The CDR3 is 16 amino acids. Germline values: CDR1 ENHRY, CDR2 SYGVKD. CDR3 amino acids: CAISESRQGLDNEQFF.

The chain joins TRBV6-5 to TRBJ2-5; TCRdb's D gene call, TRBD2, goes unchecked for lack of DNA. Germline CDR1 and CDR2: MNHEY and SVGAGI. There are 15 residues in the CDR3. CDR3 residues: CASSYRRGGQKTQYF.

This chain joins TRBV20-1 and TRBJ2-3. From germline, CDR1 is DFQATT and CDR2 SNEGSKA (reference sequence). The CDR3 consists of 14 residues. The CDR3 spells CSVRGQRGTDTQYF.

V gene TRBV4-1 combines with J gene TRBJ2-5. The CDR3 length is 15 residues. Germline CDR1 is MGHRA and CDR2 is YSYEKL. CDR3 amino acids: CASSQDLLGQETQYF.

The chain couples TRBV4-3 to TRBJ2-1; TCRdb names TRBD2, which stays unverified in the absence of DNA. Germline-derived CDR1 and CDR2 are LGHNA and YSLEER. CDR3 size: 16 residues. CDR3 sequence reads: CASSQDLAGGGHEQFF.

The chain couples TRBV20-1 to TRBJ2-3. Germline CDR1 reads DFQATT; CDR2 reads SNEGSKA (reference sequence). The length of the CDR3 is 15 residues. The CDR3 sequence is CSARDTRRGSDTQYF.

The chain couples TRBV13 to TRBJ2-7; TCRdb selects TRBD1, and the lack of DNA leaves this call unchecked. The CDR3 covers 14 residues. Germline V gene lookup returns CDR1 PRHDT and CDR2 FYEKMQ (reference sequence). This CDR3 reads CASSVGTGIYEQYF.

The chain is built from TRBV7-8 and TRBJ1-2; TCRdb gives TRBD1 as the D gene, but with no DNA this cannot be confirmed. CDR1 SGHVS and CDR2 FQNEAQ come from the germline V gene. The CDR3 runs to 14 residues. CDR3 sequence reads: CASSSRAQSYGYTF.